The present entry profiles one TCR beta chain with its context. This clonotype was counted many times. Its specific antigen is unknown. Base qualities are not recorded, but no much larger clone differs from it by a single base. The data were taken from a study of T cells in Graves' hyperthyroidism and ophthalmopathy (dated by TCRdb to between 2018 and 2021). General notes on the study: Peripheral blood samples were taken at initial diagnosis, before any treatment was given. For training and testing, the 95 to 100 patients in the discovery cohort were randomly divided in a 7:3 ratio. Prospective prediction of ophthalmopathy was tested in an independent validation cohort of 18 to 20 hyperthyroidism patients and approximately 17 patients who later progressed to ophthalmopathy. To identify distinguishing TCR V-J signatures, a discovery cohort of 100 patients was used, comprising 40 to 45 with Graves' ophthalmopathy and around 60 with stable Graves' hyperthyroidism. In addition, the study compared T-cell repertoires in thyroid tissue and in blood from about 6 Graves' hyperthyroidism patients. After blood sampling, hyperthyroidism patients were treated with methimazole at a starting dose of 30 mg daily, and ophthalmopathy patients were treated with high-dose intravenous methylprednisolone. TCR Vbeta CDR3 sequencing of roughly 140 peripheral blood samples (under 45 ophthalmopathy, 75 to 80 hyperthyroidism and roughly 17 progressor patients) is reported in the paper. Paper-wide results and their limitations: Sample size was not statistically predetermined, and blinding of investigators to group allocation was not performed. A model built on a 13 V-J signature distinguished ophthalmopathy from stable hyperthyroidism, reaching 85% to 90% sensitivity and approximately 81% specificity in cross-validation and 80%/75% in testing. Most expanded thyroid clonotypes (frequency above 0.001) were also found in blood, which suggests that blood repertoires may mirror thyroid immune responses. In validation, progression to ophthalmopathy was predicted by the model with 70.59% sensitivity and approximately 78% specificity, a median of 6.5 months before onset.

The TCR beta CDR3 regions were amplified from RNA transcripts. The first round of RT-PCR for the TCR CDR3 was performed with the HTBI primer set and the Qiagen OneStep RT-PCR kit. Libraries were constructed in a second round of multiplex PCR, after which size selection and purification were carried out. Sequencing of the libraries was done on an Illumina HiSeq2000 using paired-end 100 bp reads. The authors' analysis ran thus. SOAPnuke was used to process the raw data, throwing out any read that contained adapters or uncalled bases, had a mean Phred below 15, or lacked an exact constant-primer or identifier match. High-quality paired reads were merged using COPE v1.2.5, and each unique nucleotide sequence was defined as a clonotype. MiTCR v1.1 was used to align the clonotypes against IMGT TRBV, TRBD and TRBJ reference segments. The analysis was restricted to V-J combinations with a frequency above 0.0001, which together covered 99.2% of the repertoires. A TCS score was defined as the ratio between F50 (clonal expansion) and ExV (chaos), using BLOSUM62-based TCRdist between CDR3 peptides within each V-J. Welch's t-statistics and random forest reduced 514 V-J features to 10 to 15, which were used in a naive Bayes classifier (R e1071). Through fastp at Q25 and MiXCR, TCRdb rebuilt clones from the public reads, retaining in-frame beta chains. Every entry covers one CDR3 protein and lists the most common genes and DNA from its rows. These V and J calls are TCRdb output, not the study's own analysis. This sample holds 300,000 to 450,000 distinct CDR3 sequences; around 25% were observed only once. The ten largest make up over 70% of the sample.

Graves' hyperthyroidism was defined as stable when no progression to ophthalmopathy occurred over 18 months of follow-up. Hyperthyroidism patients were newly diagnosed, with disease duration under 2 months, and aged 18 to 65 years. Patients with uncontrolled infections, other autoimmune diseases, pregnancy or lactation were excluded. Clinical symptoms, serum thyroxine and TRAb, thyroid ultrasound, and orbital computed tomography formed the basis for the diagnoses. Ficoll-Paque density gradient centrifugation was used to isolate PBMCs from around 10 ml of fresh peripheral blood. Total RNA was extracted using Trizol reagent, and RNA quality was assessed on an Agilent 2100 Bioanalyzer. The CDR3 spans 13 residues, from the cysteine through the phenylalanine. Here the CDR3 DNA is all that survives: 39 bases in frame from base 1. CDR1 and CDR2, per the germline V gene (reference sequence), are LGHDT and YNNKEL. V is cut by 1 base and J by 0 bases, and the space between the germline ends is 4 bases.

The sequence is built from TRBV3-1 and TRBJ2-7, with the identity of the D gene unclear. Material: blood. This receptor was taken from a man aged 50 to 59 with Graves' hyperthyroidism. The CDR3 is CASSQGTSYEQYF. Here is the DNA: TGTGCCAGCAGCCAAGGGACCTCCTACGAGCAGTACTTC.